Listed here are 16 T cell receptor beta chains from one sample, sequenced in a study of T cells in Graves' hyperthyroidism and ophthalmopathy (dated by TCRdb to about 2019). Library preparation was by multiplex PCR. The sample was run on an Illumina HiSeq 2000. The TCR beta CDR3 regions were amplified from the RNA transcripts. The TCR CDR3 was subjected to a first round of RT-PCR using the HTBI primer set and the Qiagen OneStep RT-PCR kit. TCRdb trimmed public reads at Q25 via fastp, called clones via MiXCR and kept in-frame beta chains. Every entry covers one CDR3 protein and lists the most common genes and DNA from its rows. The sample includes over 500,000 distinct CDR3 sequences, with approximately 17% observed a single time. The ten largest clonotypes hold approximately 15% of the sample. Sequencing input: blood. Every receptor here comes from a woman younger than 30 with Graves' ophthalmopathy.

This clonotype was observed a few times. One end of the junction is discordant with germline, which a read error may explain. V gene TRBV2 combines with J gene TRBJ2-5; 7 bases match TRBD2. The CDR3 totals 14 residues. The germline gives CDR1 SNHLY, CDR2 FYNNEI. The CDR3 sequence: CASTIDGGGEAQYF. DNA for the CDR3: TGTGCCAGCACTATTGATGGGGGGGGAGAGGCCCAGTACTTC.

This clonotype was seen repeatedly, ten times or more. The genes are TRBV28 and TRBJ2-1; 16 nucleotides line up with TRBD2. The CDR3 loop spans 20 amino acids. V was pared by 6 bases and J by 0 bases, with 11 bases of the junction left unmatched. CDR1 MDHEN and CDR2 SYDVKM come from the germline V gene. This chain's CDR3 is CASSRGGLAGGLASYNEQFF. The DNA for the CDR3 is TGTGCCAGCAGCCGCGGGGGACTAGCGGGAGGGCTCGCCTCCTACAATGAGCAGTTCTTC.

V usage is TRBV6-1 and J usage is TRBJ1-4; TRBD1 might be the D (5 bases). The germline V gene encodes CDR1 MNHNS and CDR2 SASEGT. V shed 4 bases and J shed 0 bases, with 15 bases lying between them. There are 17 residues in the CDR3. The CDR3 DNA is TGTGCCAGCAGTGTATATGTGGGGGGAGCAACTAATGAAAAACTGTTTTTT. Encoded protein: CASSVYVGGATNEKLFF.

This clonotype was counted many times. The rearrangement joins TRBV7-2 to TRBJ1-1; D ambiguous. There are 14 residues in the CDR3. V was cut by 1 base and J by 1 base, with 7 bases left in between. Germline CDR1 SGHTA, CDR2 FQGNSA. The CDR3 loop is CASSLDTRNTEAFF. DNA for the CDR3: TGTGCCAGCAGCTTAGACACCAGGAACACTGAAGCTTTCTTT. Full variable domain (missing parts from reference TRBV7-2 and TRBJ1-1): GAGVSQSPSNKVTEKGKDVELRCDPISGHTALYWYRQSLGQGLEFLIYFQGNSAPDKSGLPSDRFSAERTGGSVSTLTIQRTQQEDSAVYLCASSLDTRNTEAFFGQGTRLTVV.

This clonotype has a handful of counts. This rearrangement joins TRBV7-2 to TRBJ2-7, with D possibly being TRBD1 (5 bases). V dropped 2 bases and J dropped 5 bases, with 19 bases sitting between them. This CDR3 is built from 16 residues. The germline gives CDR1 SGHTA, CDR2 FQGNSA. In nucleotides, the CDR3 is TGTGCCAGCAGCTTAAGGGGTATGAAGCCGTCTGACGAGCAGTACTTC. Its translation is CASSLRGMKPSDEQYF.

Only a few counts were recorded for this clonotype. V is TRBV5-1 and J is TRBJ2-1, with 11 bases fitting TRBD2. This CDR3 contains 22 residues. CDR1 is SGHRS, CDR2 YFSETQ, per germline. V shed 0 bases, J shed 7 bases, and the junction held 24 bases outside the gene matches. The CDR3 loop is CASSLGLLFRLAGPSGGNEQFF. The DNA of the CDR3 is TGCGCCAGCAGCTTGGGACTCCTTTTTCGACTAGCGGGACCCTCGGGCGGGAATGAGCAGTTCTTC.

V gene TRBV9 combines with J gene TRBJ1-2; weak D call: TRBD1 (5 bases). The V and J ends lost 4 bases and 8 bases respectively, with 18 bases between them. CDR3 length: 14 residues. Germline CDR1 and CDR2: SGDLS and YYNGEE. The CDR3 is CASSPTQGYEGYTF. CDR3 coding DNA: TGTGCCAGCAGCCCCACCCAGGGCTATGAGGGCTACACCTTC.

This clonotype was recorded at least ten times. The chain has TRBV28 and TRBJ1-1; D remains unclear. This CDR3 spans 13 amino acids. The V gene's germline CDR1 is MDHEN and CDR2 SYDVKM. The ends were cut back, 4 bases at V and 0 bases at J, with 6 bases in the middle. CDR3 nucleotide sequence: TGTGCCAGCAGTTCAGGTATGAACACTGAAGCTTTCTTT. This sequence encodes CASSSGMNTEAFF.

This clonotype occurred many times. The chain links TRBV28 to TRBJ2-3; 7 nucleotides align to TRBD2. Germline lookup yields CDR1 MDHEN and CDR2 SYDVKM. The CDR3 extends over 14 amino acids. Trimming took 3 bases from V and 3 from J; bases not matched to a gene: 3. Written as DNA, the CDR3 is TGTGCCAGCAGTTTTTTCGGGAGGACAGATACGCAGTATTTT. The encoded protein is CASSFFGRTDTQYF.

This clonotype showed up many times. The chain has TRBV20-1 and TRBJ2-5; 10 positions agree with TRBD2. The CDR3 is 13 amino acids. Per the germline V gene, CDR1 is DFQATT and CDR2 is SNEGSKA (reference sequence). V shed 6 bases and J 5 bases; nucleotides not matched to a gene: 6. The CDR3 DNA reads TGCAGTGCCCAGCGGGAGGGCCCGGAGACCCAGTACTTC. Translated: CSAQREGPETQYF.

On this clonotype itself: One end of the junction does not line up with germline, which may come from a read error. The chain employs TRBV6-5 and TRBJ2-6; a weak D match, TRBD1 (5 bases). Germline CDR1 and CDR2: MNHEY and SVGAGI. CDR3 size: 16 residues. The chain's CDR3 is CASSYSMLFGANALTF. In DNA form, the CDR3 reads TGTGCCAGCAGTTACTCGATGCTCTTTGGGGCCAACGCCCTGACTTTC.

This clonotype was seen only a few times. The chain uses TRBV4-2 and TRBJ2-7; D gene ambiguous. V lost 0 bases and J lost 9, with 12 bases in between. The CDR3 is 13 amino acids. CDR1 is LGHNA, CDR2 YNFKEQ, per germline. CDR3 bases: TGTGCCAGCAGCCAAGATCCAGGAACGAGGCAGTACTTC. Translated: CASSQDPGTRQYF.

This clonotype was found many times. J is TRBJ2-1 and V is TRBV30; either TRBD1 or TRBD2 may fit D (6 bases each). V was clipped by 4 bases and J by 7 bases, with 14 bases between them. The CDR3 covers 13 residues. The germline V gene has CDR1 GTSNPN and CDR2 SVGIG (reference sequence). CDR3 region: CAWKRQGRNEQFF. CDR3 sequence (DNA): TGTGCCTGGAAAAGGCAGGGGAGGAATGAGCAGTTCTTC.

The CDR3 region is CSARERSGSNSPLHF. As DNA, the CDR3 is TGCAGTGCTAGAGAACGGTCAGGAAGTAATTCACCCCTCCACTTT. The rearrangement uses TRBV20-1 and TRBJ1-6; D is undetermined. V lost 0 bases and J 6 bases, leaving 12 bases between the germline ends. The CDR3 extends over 15 amino acids. Per the germline V gene, CDR1 is DFQATT and CDR2 is SNEGSKA (reference sequence).

Written as DNA, the CDR3 is TGTGCCATCAGTGAGCGGGGGCCCACAGATACGCAGTATTTT. Translation gives CAISERGPTDTQYF. The chain combines TRBV10-3 with TRBJ2-3; D may be TRBD1 or TRBD2 (6 bases each). V was clipped by 2 bases and J by 2 bases, with 8 bases between them. This CDR3 contains 14 residues. Germline CDR1 reads ENHRY; CDR2 reads SYGVKD.

This clonotype came up a few times. The chain has TRBV5-6 and TRBJ2-4; a weak D match, TRBD1 (5 bases). The CDR3 is 14 residues long. The V end lost 0 bases, the J end lost 12 bases, and 16 bases lay between the germline ends. Germline values: CDR1 SGHDT, CDR2 YYEEEE. The CDR3 loop is CASSLVGPLANQYF. CDR3 sequence (DNA): TGTGCCAGCAGCTTGGTGGGGCCGTTAGCCAATCAGTACTTC.